The text below deals with one TCR beta chain. Its antigen is unknown. Whereas donors were nominally healthy upon sampling, unrecorded immune exposures were probable. This specimen belongs to a study of cytomegalovirus exposure and HLA in healthy donors. PCR involved 60 Vbeta and 13 Jbeta primers. Sequencing was performed with immunoSEQ multiplex PCR; in TCRdb, only in-frame clones are kept and a portion is missing. The sample consists of under 200,000 clones, 81% of them appearing once. Findings of the study overall: Available immune exposure information was restricted to CMV serostatus only. In an earlier analysis, productive rearrangement rates for most beta V segments clustered near 87% or 30%.

Sequencing was carried out using PBMCs. This TCR came from a man between 45 and 60 years old in good health and CMV-seropositive.

The CDR3: CASSRGLGSGNTIYF. CDR3 bases: TGCGCCAGCAGCCGAGGACTTGGCTCTGGAAACACCATATATTTT. The rearrangement joins TRBV4-1 to TRBJ1-3; D gene uncertain. This CDR3 region has 15 residues. Germline loops: CDR1 MGHRA, CDR2 YSYEKL. Deletions cut 4 bases from V and 0 bases from J, with 10 bases between.